The clone carrying this T cell receptor beta chain was detected a few times. Its antigen is unidentified. This sample stems from a study of post-analysis software for immune sequencing data. About the research overall: Multiple sclerosis in the patients followed relapsing-remitting, secondary progressive and progressive-relapsing courses.

Whole-study findings and limits: Multiple sclerosis patients showed significantly lower normalized Chao1 diversity than controls did. Controls had lower frequencies than patients of 4 or 5 TRBV segments, which included TRBV5-6, TRBV5-1 and TRBV20-1. Clustering by F measure revealed strong co-clustering among samples prepared together in one batch.

TCR beta cDNA libraries included unique molecular identifiers. The authors obtained approximately 460,000 cDNA molecules from around 0.96 to 9.9 million T cells. TCRdb re-analysed the PCR reads in MiXCR, keeping a single row per CDR3 protein. There are around 250,000 distinct CDR3 sequences in the sample; 36% occur only once, and approximately 4.6% lies in the top ten. Germline V gives CDR1 MNHNS, CDR2 SASEGT. Germline trimming cut 7 bases from V and 5 bases from J; bases unmatched to any gene: 7. The CDR3 length is 15 residues. V usage is TRBV6-1 and J usage is TRBJ2-2, with TRBD1 matching 10 bases. This TCR was recovered from a girl aged 10-17 years with multiple sclerosis. The sample was blood. CDR3 coding DNA: TGTGCCAGCAAAGACAGGGGGCAAAGAACCGGGGAGCTGTTTTTT. Its translation: CASKDRGQRTGELFF.